Listed here are 16 T cell receptor beta chains from one sample, sequenced in a study of blood T cell repertoires in COVID-19. Here immunoSEQ multiplex PCR was the method, and the copy in TCRdb shows in-frame clones only, minus some. The table records some 59,000 clones, around 83% of them present only once. The sample taken for sequencing was peripheral blood. These receptors all stem from a man aged 25-45 years with COVID-19, enrolled during active disease.

The genes are TRBV7-2 and TRBJ2-6; D not resolved. Germline V CDR1 and CDR2: SGHTA, FQGNSA. V was trimmed by 3 bases and J by 4 bases, leaving 4 bases between them. The CDR3 runs 13 residues. CDR3 sequence (DNA): TGTGCCAGCAGCTTTAGAGGGGCCAACGTCCTGACTTTC. It translates to CASSFRGANVLTF.

V and J are TRBV19 and TRBJ1-4, with 9 bases matching TRBD1. Trimming removed 7 bases from V and 0 bases from J; junction bases left unmatched: 6. Germline-derived CDR1 and CDR2 are LNHDA and SQIVND (reference sequence). CDR3 length: 16 amino acids. The CDR3 DNA is TGTGCCAGTACCCAGACAGGGGGTGCAACTAATGAAAAACTGTTTTTT. Its protein product is CASTQTGGATNEKLFF.

This clone was seen only once. The gene calls are TRBV18 and TRBJ1-5; D is possibly TRBD1 (6 bases). The CDR3 has 13 amino acids. The germline gives CDR1 KGHSH, CDR2 LQKENI. Trimming cost V 2 bases and J 10 bases, with 12 bases left between them. This CDR3 reads CASSPERTVPQHF. The CDR3, as DNA: TGTGCCAGCTCACCAGAACGGACAGTTCCCCAGCATTTT.

This chain connects TRBV5-4 to TRBJ1-4; 8 positions match TRBD1. Germline V gene data show CDR1 as SGHNT and CDR2 as YYREEE (reference sequence). V shed 5 bases, J shed 5 bases, and the junction held 5 bases outside the gene matches. This CDR3 has 14 amino acids. Here the CDR3 DNA reads TGTGCCAGCAGTCCAGGGGGCCCAAATGAAAAACTGTTTTTT. It encodes CASSPGGPNEKLFF.

This clone was seen a single time. The chain carries TRBV15 and TRBJ2-5; a weak D match, TRBD2 (6 bases). Trimming took off 6 bases at V and 1 base at J, with 15 bases between the two ends. The CDR3 runs to 15 residues. Germline lookup yields CDR1 LNHNV and CDR2 YYDKDF (reference sequence). The CDR3 bases are TGTGCCACCAGGGGGACCGGGAGATCCCAAGAGACCCAGTACTTC. Protein sequence: CATRGTGRSQETQYF.

The chain is built from TRBV24-1 and TRBJ2-2; 10 positions agree with TRBD1. V dropped 7 bases and J dropped 5; count of bases not matched to a gene: 6. The germline V gene has CDR1 KGHDR and CDR2 SFDVKD. The CDR3 runs 15 residues. The CDR3 DNA sequence: TGTGCCACCAGAGACGGACAGGGGGAGACCGGGGAGCTGTTTTTT. It is translated as CATRDGQGETGELFF.

V gene TRBV7-6 combines with J gene TRBJ2-6; tentatively, D is TRBD1 (6 bases). The length of the CDR3 is 18 residues. Germline lookup yields CDR1 SGHVS and CDR2 FNYEAQ. The V gene lost 5 bases and the J gene lost 1 base, with 18 bases spanning the gap. In DNA form, the CDR3 reads TGTGCCAGCAGCCGTCGGGGAAGAGGACAGTCTGGGGCCAACGTCCTGACTTTC. As protein: CASSRRGRGQSGANVLTF.

There are a few counts of this clone. The chain recombines TRBV10-3 with TRBJ1-1; TRBD1 matches at 7 bases. Germline V gene lookup returns CDR1 ENHRY and CDR2 SYGVKD. This CDR3 contains 18 residues. V lost 6 bases, J lost 3 bases, and 19 bases stayed unmatched. The DNA for the CDR3 is TGTGCCATCAGCCTGAGAATTTTGACAGGGAAATTCGACACTGAAGCTTTCTTT. Residues: CAISLRILTGKFDTEAFF.

This clone has just one count. J is TRBJ1-5 and V is TRBV6-5, with D possibly TRBD1 on 6 matching bases. This CDR3 is built from 15 residues. Germline CDR1 MNHEY, CDR2 SVGAGI. Trimming took off 6 bases at V and 2 bases at J, with 14 bases between the two ends. The CDR3 protein is CASSAQGHGNQPQHF. CDR3 nucleotide sequence: TGTGCCAGCAGCGCACAGGGACATGGCAATCAGCCCCAGCATTTT.

This rearrangement joins TRBV20-1 to TRBJ2-3; the D is unclear. The ends were cut back, 2 bases at V and 5 bases at J, with 2 bases in the middle. Per the germline V gene, CDR1 is DFQATT and CDR2 is SNEGSKA (reference sequence). The CDR3 is made up of 10 amino acids. The CDR3 reads CSARLDTQYF. The CDR3 nucleotides read TGCAGTGCTAGACTAGATACGCAGTATTTT.

The CDR3 loop reads CASSQASTGELFF. CDR3 coding DNA: TGTGCCAGCAGCCAAGCCTCGACCGGGGAGCTGTTTTTT. This chain joins TRBV4-2 and TRBJ2-2; D uncertain. CDR1 and CDR2 from the germline V gene are LGHNA and YNFKEQ. V was pared by 1 base and J by 5 bases, with 5 bases between. CDR3 size: 13 residues.

The gene calls are TRBV2 and TRBJ2-3; TRBD2 aligns across 13 bases. J lost 5 bases, V lost 6 bases, and 11 bases had no gene match. The length of the CDR3 is 17 residues. CDR1 and CDR2 from the germline V gene are SNHLY and FYNNEI. In DNA, the CDR3 is TGTGCCAGCAGAAACCTCTGGACTAGCGGGAGTATAGATACGCAGTATTTT. This gives the protein CASRNLWTSGSIDTQYF. Variable domain in full (rest from reference TRBV2 and TRBJ2-3): EPEVTQTPSHQVTQMGQEVILRCVPISNHLYFYWYRQILGQKVEFLVSFYNNEISEKSEIFDDQFSVERPDGSNFTLKIRSTKLEDSAMYFCASRNLWTSGSIDTQYFGPGTRLTVL.

The rearrangement uses TRBV19 and TRBJ1-2; TRBD1 might be the D (5 bases). This CDR3 has 13 amino acids. Trimming cost V 9 bases and J 4 bases, with 15 bases left between them. Germline V gives CDR1 LNHDA, CDR2 SQIVND (reference sequence). DNA for the CDR3: TGTGCCAGCGCCATAAGGGGCAGCTATGGCTACACCTTC. Protein product: CASAIRGSYGYTF.

The V call is TRBV19, the J call TRBJ1-5, with TRBD1 as a possible D gene (5 bases). The CDR3 covers 17 residues. V shed 3 bases and J shed 0 bases, with 15 bases lying between them. Per the germline V gene, CDR1 is LNHDA and CDR2 is SQIVND (reference sequence). The CDR3 here is CASSILRDFGSNQPQHF. CDR3 coding DNA: TGTGCCAGTAGTATCCTCAGGGATTTTGGTAGCAATCAGCCCCAGCATTTT.

V is TRBV7-6 and J is TRBJ1-1; the D gene is possibly TRBD1 (5 bases). The CDR3 length is 14 residues. Germline CDR1 SGHVS, CDR2 FNYEAQ. The V gene lost 4 bases and the J gene lost 4 bases, with 13 bases spanning the gap. CDR3 nucleotide sequence: TGTGCCAGCAGCTCCCGCCGGGGGGGCACTGAAGCTTTCTTT. Amino acid sequence: CASSSRRGGTEAFF.

Concerning this clone itself: A much larger clone differs from this one at a single base, so this may be a read error. The chain's CDR3 is CASSPGQLYGYTF. DNA for the CDR3: TGTGCCAGCAGCCCTGGACAGCTCTATGGCTACACCTTC. The chain couples TRBV3-1 (or the pseudogene TRBV3-2) to TRBJ1-2, with D perhaps matching TRBD1 (6 bases). Germline values: CDR1 LGHDT, CDR2 YNNKEL (reference sequence). The CDR3 runs to 13 residues. Trimming pared 4 bases from V and 4 bases from J, leaving 10 bases between.